One T cell receptor (beta chain) is described in this entry. Its specificity is not known. The CDR3 spans 13 residues. Between the trimmed V and J ends, which lost 8 bases and 4 bases, there was a span of 13 bases. CDR1 is KGHDR and CDR2 is SFDVKD in the germline V gene. Carrying unique molecular identifiers, the cDNA also gained a universal primer site through template switching. One entry per CDR3 protein results from TCRdb running MiXCR on the 5' RACE reads. The data contain nearly 900,000 distinct CDR3 sequences, approximately 13% of them singletons. This sample was taken from a study of identical twins. Study outcomes and limitations: Invariant MAIT and iNKT cells could partly confound zero-insertion analyses. Findings depended on cross-sectional statistics rather than tracking the same donors.

This same sample was also part of a study on yellow fever vaccine responses in identical twins.

The specimen was PBMCs. The sequence was obtained from a woman aged 18-29 years in good health. The chain carries TRBV24-1 and TRBJ1-2, with a possible D match to TRBD1 (5 bases). CDR3 bases: TGTGCCACCACGCAGGGCGCGGGCTATGGCTACACCTTC. It specifies CATTQGAGYGYTF.